This entry lists 28 T cell receptor beta chains sequenced from one sample in a study of T-cell reconstitution after alpha-beta-depleted transplantation in children. As it was prepared, the TCRbeta library received unique molecular identifiers. From the PCR reads, TCRdb called clonotypes with MiXCR, one entry per CDR3 protein. Of approximately 640,000 distinct CDR3 sequences listed, around 17% are singletons. The input for sequencing was PBMCs from the stem cell graft donor, taken from the stem cell graft. The receptors were gathered from a human donor who donated a stem cell graft to a child with acute myeloid leukemia.

This clonotype was counted between two and nine times. The gene calls are TRBV28 and TRBJ2-1; 9 bases are a match to TRBD2. Germline V gives CDR1 MDHEN, CDR2 SYDVKM. The CDR3 covers 15 residues. Trimming took 5 bases from V and 7 from J; bases not matched to a gene: 9. CDR3 loop: CASSRGREGFNEQFF. CDR3 bases: TGTGCCAGCAGTCGCGGGAGGGAGGGATTTAATGAGCAGTTCTTC.

The rearrangement uses TRBV6-1 and TRBJ2-7, with 9 bases lining up with TRBD1. J was trimmed by 3 bases and V by 6 bases; bases with no gene match: 9. CDR3 length equals 15 residues. Germline V lookup: CDR1 MNHNS, CDR2 SASEGT. The CDR3 DNA follows: TGTGCCAGCAGGTTGGGACAGGGAGGACTCTACGAGCAGTACGTC. Its protein product is CASRLGQGGLYEQYV.

This clonotype was detected a few times. The chain joins TRBV7-9 to TRBJ2-1; no clear D. CDR3 size: 13 residues. The V and J ends lost 1 base and 8 bases respectively, with 9 bases between them. Germline values: CDR1 SEHNR, CDR2 FQNEAQ (reference sequence). CDR3 amino acids: CASSLGGIDEQFF. The DNA for the CDR3 is TGTGCCAGCAGCTTAGGAGGAATTGATGAGCAGTTCTTC.

This clonotype appeared many times. The chain has TRBV29-1 and TRBJ2-3, with a weak D call TRBD2 (6 bases). Per the germline V gene, CDR1 is SQVTM and CDR2 is ANQGSEA. The CDR3 has 11 residues. Trimming took 4 bases from V and 5 from J, leaving 7 bases between them. The CDR3 DNA follows: TGCAGCGTTGGGAGGGAAGATACGCAGTATTTT. Amino acids: CSVGREDTQYF.

Many counts were recorded for this clonotype. The chain couples TRBV15 to TRBJ2-7; 10 bases match TRBD1. The CDR3 consists of 15 residues. The junction had 7 bases not matched to a gene; V was cut back by 4 bases and J by 4 bases. Germline loops: CDR1 LNHNV, CDR2 YYDKDF (reference sequence). This CDR3 reads CATSTRDRGTYEQYF. Here the CDR3 DNA reads TGTGCCACCAGCACTCGGGACAGGGGCACATACGAGCAGTACTTC.

This clonotype was detected many times. This sequence joins TRBV20-1 and TRBJ1-1, with D uncertain. This CDR3 comprises 13 residues. Germline V CDR1 and CDR2: DFQATT, SNEGSKA (reference sequence). Trimming took 4 bases from V and 3 from J, leaving 12 bases between them. The CDR3 here is CSATVQQDTEAFF. The CDR3 DNA reads TGCAGTGCTACGGTACAGCAGGACACTGAAGCTTTCTTT.

This clonotype has ten or more counts. The chain combines TRBV29-1 with TRBJ1-1, with D uncertain. The V and J ends lost 4 bases and 3 bases respectively, with 6 bases between them. Germline CDR1 SQVTM, CDR2 ANQGSEA. The length of the CDR3 is 11 residues. Here the CDR3 reads CSVARDTEAFF. CDR3 sequence (DNA): TGCAGCGTTGCTCGGGACACTGAAGCTTTCTTT.

This clonotype showed up many times. The V gene is TRBV7-2, the J gene TRBJ2-3; tentative D call: TRBD2 (6 bases). The CDR3 has 17 residues. The germline V gene has CDR1 SGHTA and CDR2 FQGNSA. V lost 6 bases, J lost 4 bases, and 23 bases lay in between. The CDR3 sequence: CASRSPARGFWADTQYF. DNA for the CDR3: TGTGCCAGCAGATCCCCTGCGCGGGGCTTCTGGGCAGATACGCAGTATTTT.

This clonotype appeared many times. The chain uses TRBV12-3 or TRBV12-4 and TRBJ2-2; D possibly corresponds to TRBD2 (5 bases). The CDR3 length is 12 residues. The ends were cut back, 11 bases at V and 5 bases at J, with 12 bases in the middle. The CDR3 DNA sequence: TGTGCCGGACTTACGGGGACCGGGGAGCTGTTTTTT. Translating gives CAGLTGTGELFF.

This clonotype was detected a few times. The chain couples TRBV7-9 to TRBJ2-3; 9 nucleotides match TRBD2. The CDR3 is made up of 15 amino acids. Losses at the gene ends were 4 bases for V and 6 bases for J; bases not matched to a gene: 8. The germline gives CDR1 SEHNR, CDR2 FQNEAQ (reference sequence). Here the CDR3 reads CASSSGAGGGDTQYF. Written as DNA, the CDR3 is TGTGCCAGCAGCTCGGGAGCGGGGGGCGGGGATACGCAGTATTTT.

Worth noting for this clonotype: A much larger clone lies one base from this, so it may be a read error. This rearrangement joins TRBV20-1 to TRBJ2-3; D ambiguous. V dropped 5 bases and J dropped 3 bases, with 9 bases sitting between them. The V gene's germline CDR1 is DFQATT and CDR2 SNEGSKA (reference sequence). The CDR3 is 12 amino acids. The CDR3 sequence: CSAGPATDTQYF. CDR3 DNA sequence: TGCAGTGCTGGACCTGCGACAGATACGCAGTATTTT.

This clonotype was found many times. The chain is built from TRBV20-1 and TRBJ1-2; maybe TRBD1 (5 bases). Per germline, CDR1 DFQATT and CDR2 SNEGSKA (reference sequence). V was pared by 5 bases and J by 7 bases, with 23 bases between. The CDR3 contains 15 residues. The CDR3 coding sequence is TGCAGTGCTCACTTCCGGGACGGCCATCTTCGTGGCTACACCTTC. This translates into CSAHFRDGHLRGYTF.

This clonotype has only a few counts. The chain links TRBV5-8 to TRBJ1-1; weak D call: TRBD1 (6 bases). Looked up from germline, CDR1 is SGHTS and CDR2 is YDEGEE. This CDR3 is built from 13 residues. Trimming stripped 5 bases from V and 12 bases from J, with 20 bases between. For the CDR3, the DNA is TGTGCCAGCAGATCGGGACTCAGAGGGGGGACTTTCTTT. Its translation is CASRSGLRGGTFF.

Ten or more counts support this clonotype. This chain links TRBV20-1 with TRBJ2-7; possible D gene TRBD1, 6 bases. Germline V gives CDR1 DFQATT, CDR2 SNEGSKA (reference sequence). This CDR3 has 12 residues. Trimming took off 4 bases at V and 2 bases at J, with 9 bases between the two ends. The CDR3 bases are TGCAGTGCTAAGGGACAAGCCTACGAGCAGTACGTC. This sequence encodes CSAKGQAYEQYV.

The sample holds a few counts of this clonotype. V usage is TRBV7-2 and J usage is TRBJ2-2; D not resolved. The CDR3 is 13 residues long. From germline, CDR1 is SGHTA and CDR2 FQGNSA. Trimming cost V 0 bases and J 5 bases, with 4 bases left between them. The CDR3 region is CASSLASTGELFF. The DNA for the CDR3 is TGTGCCAGCAGCTTAGCATCGACCGGGGAGCTGTTTTTT.

This clonotype was detected many times. The rearrangement uses TRBV20-1 and TRBJ2-4; no definite D call. The ends were cut back, 1 base at V and 0 bases at J, with 10 bases in the middle. The CDR3 sequence is 15 residues long. CDR1 DFQATT and CDR2 SNEGSKA come from the germline V gene (reference sequence). CDR3 DNA sequence: TGCAGTGCTAGAGGAGACATGCTAGCCAAAAACATTCAGTACTTC. Encoded protein: CSARGDMLAKNIQYF.

This clonotype was found many times. The V call is TRBV20-1, the J call TRBJ2-5, with unresolved D. V gave up 6 bases and J gave up 0 bases, with 8 bases separating them. There are 12 residues in the CDR3. Germline V gene lookup returns CDR1 DFQATT and CDR2 SNEGSKA (reference sequence). The CDR3 DNA follows: TGCAGTGCCCTGTGGAACCAAGAGACCCAGTACTTC. Residues: CSALWNQETQYF.

In this sample, this clonotype turned up many times. The V gene is TRBV20-1, the J gene TRBJ1-2, with D perhaps matching TRBD1 (6 bases). Looked up from germline, CDR1 is DFQATT and CDR2 is SNEGSKA (reference sequence). The CDR3 is made up of 13 amino acids. V was trimmed by 6 bases and J by 4 bases, leaving 15 bases between them. The CDR3 protein is CSAPSQGPYGYTF. As DNA, the CDR3 is TGCAGTGCCCCATCCCAGGGGCCCTATGGCTACACCTTC.

The sample holds many counts of this clonotype. This chain joins TRBV29-1 and TRBJ1-1; 7 positions match TRBD1. CDR1 SQVTM and CDR2 ANQGSEA come from the germline V gene. The CDR3 is made up of 15 amino acids. V lost 4 bases and J lost 5; bases outside the gene matches: 13. The CDR3 spells CSVGFYGSGGTEAFF. DNA of the CDR3: TGCAGCGTTGGGTTTTACGGTTCAGGGGGGACTGAAGCTTTCTTT.

This clonotype was detected a few times. The chain uses TRBV7-2 and TRBJ2-7, with a tentative D call TRBD1 (6 bases). Trimming pared 4 bases from V and 0 bases from J, leaving 13 bases between. This CDR3 is built from 15 residues. The germline CDR1 and CDR2 sequences are SGHTA and FQGNSA. CDR3 protein: CASSSQRGSSYEQYF. The CDR3 region has the DNA TGTGCCAGCAGCTCTCAAAGGGGGAGCTCCTACGAGCAGTACTTC.

V usage is TRBV12-3 or TRBV12-4 and J usage is TRBJ2-5, with TRBD2 identical over 7 bases. The trim removed 5 bases at V and 7 bases at J, leaving 10 bases unmatched. The CDR3 sequence is 14 residues long. CDR3 nucleotides: TGTGCCAGCAGTCCCCTTCGGGGAGGGGCGACCCAGTACTTC. Translated: CASSPLRGGATQYF.

This clonotype appeared a few times. The CDR3 DNA is TGCGCCAGCAGTGAGTCGACTCCCCTCGGACGAGGGGAGACCCAGTACTTC. Its protein product is CASSESTPLGRGETQYF. The chain has TRBV10-1 and TRBJ2-5; TRBD2 might be the D (5 bases). This CDR3 comprises 17 residues. V lost 0 bases and J lost 5, with 19 bases in between. Germline values: CDR1 WNHNN, CDR2 SYGVQD (reference sequence).

V usage is TRBV24-1 and J usage is TRBJ1-2; D remains ambiguous. Trimming stripped 2 bases from V and 7 bases from J, with 10 bases between. The V gene's germline CDR1 is KGHDR and CDR2 SFDVKD. This CDR3 comprises 13 residues. The CDR3 sequence is CATSDYDTPGYTF. The DNA of the CDR3 is TGTGCCACCAGTGATTACGACACGCCTGGCTACACCTTC.

This clonotype was seen more than once but under ten times. This chain connects TRBV6-5 to TRBJ1-2, with D maybe TRBD1 (5 bases). Germline-derived CDR1 and CDR2 are MNHEY and SVGAGI. This CDR3 spans 15 amino acids. With 4 bases removed from V and 7 bases from J, the gap between germline ends came to 19 bases. The CDR3 coding sequence is TGTGCCAGCAGTTCTCCGGAAGGGGCAGCCCTTGGCTACACCTTC. This codes for CASSSPEGAALGYTF.

This clonotype was detected many times. The chain uses TRBV29-1 and TRBJ2-7; 9 nucleotides line up with TRBD1. CDR1 and CDR2 (germline): SQVTM, ANQGSEA. CDR3 length: 12 amino acids. Losses at the gene ends were 7 bases for V and 7 bases for J; bases not matched to a gene: 8. This CDR3 is CSAVDRGMEQYF. The CDR3 bases are TGCAGCGCCGTGGACAGGGGAATGGAGCAGTACTTC.

This clonotype occurred many times. V usage is TRBV12-3 or TRBV12-4 and J usage is TRBJ1-2; 7 bases fit TRBD1. Trimming cost V 6 bases and J 3 bases; bases outside gene matches: 10. CDR3 length: 15 amino acids. CDR3 amino acids: CASSNTGVLDYGYTF. CDR3 in DNA: TGTGCCAGCAGCAACACAGGGGTTCTGGACTATGGCTACACCTTC.

The CDR3 here is CASSLAVGNTEAFF. The DNA of the CDR3 is TGTGCCAGCAGCTTGGCGGTAGGTAACACTGAAGCTTTCTTT. V and J are TRBV5-6 and TRBJ1-1; D uncertain. The CDR3 is made up of 14 amino acids. CDR1 is SGHDT and CDR2 is YYEEEE in the germline V gene. V was shortened by 0 bases and J by 2 bases, with 8 bases between the two germline ends.

Remarks on this clonotype: Since a much larger clone is just one base distant, this may be a read error. The chain uses TRBV5-6 and TRBJ1-5; D is undetermined. Trimming took off 2 bases at V and 8 bases at J, with 17 bases between the two ends. CDR1 is SGHDT, CDR2 YYEEEE, per germline. This CDR3 comprises 15 residues. The CDR3: CASSFAIKGFEPQHF. In DNA form, the CDR3 reads TGTGCCAGCAGCTTTGCCATAAAGGGTTTTGAGCCCCAGCATTTT.